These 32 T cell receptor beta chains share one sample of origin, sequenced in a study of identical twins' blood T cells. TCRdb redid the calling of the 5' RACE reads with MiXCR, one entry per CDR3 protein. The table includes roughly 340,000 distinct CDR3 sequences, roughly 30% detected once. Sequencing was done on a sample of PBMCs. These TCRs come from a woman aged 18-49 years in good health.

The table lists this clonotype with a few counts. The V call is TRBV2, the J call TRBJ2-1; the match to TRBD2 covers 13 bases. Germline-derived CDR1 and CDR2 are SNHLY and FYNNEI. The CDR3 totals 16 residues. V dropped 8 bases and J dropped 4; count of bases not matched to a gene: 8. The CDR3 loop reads CASVGTSGDQYNEQFF. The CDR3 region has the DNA TGTGCCAGCGTCGGGACTAGCGGGGACCAATACAATGAGCAGTTCTTC.

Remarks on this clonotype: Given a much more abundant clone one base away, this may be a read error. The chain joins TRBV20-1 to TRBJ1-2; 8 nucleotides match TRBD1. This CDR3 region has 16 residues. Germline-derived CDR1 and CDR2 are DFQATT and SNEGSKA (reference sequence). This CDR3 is CSAREPPGQENYGHTF. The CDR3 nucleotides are TGCAGTGCTAGGGAACCTCCGGGACAGGAAAACTATGGCCACACCTTC.

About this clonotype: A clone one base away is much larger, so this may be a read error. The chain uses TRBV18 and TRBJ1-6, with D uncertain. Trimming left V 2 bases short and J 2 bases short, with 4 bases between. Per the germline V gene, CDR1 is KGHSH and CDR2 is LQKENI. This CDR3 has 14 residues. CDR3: CASSPMTYNSPLHF. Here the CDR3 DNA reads TGTGCCAGCTCACCAATGACCTATAATTCACCCCTCCACTTT.

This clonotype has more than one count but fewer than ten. CDR3 sequence (DNA): TGTGCCAGCAGAGTCACCGGGGAGCTGTTTTTT. Protein product: CASRVTGELFF. The V call is TRBV2, the J call TRBJ2-2; D ambiguous. Trimming took 6 bases from V and 4 from J, leaving 3 bases between them. Germline CDR1 reads SNHLY; CDR2 reads FYNNEI. The CDR3 runs 11 residues.

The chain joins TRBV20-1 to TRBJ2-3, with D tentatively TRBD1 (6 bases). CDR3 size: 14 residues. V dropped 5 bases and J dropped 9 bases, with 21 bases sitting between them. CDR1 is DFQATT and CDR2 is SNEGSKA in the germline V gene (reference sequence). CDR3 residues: CSAQGPKITRTQYF. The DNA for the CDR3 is TGCAGTGCTCAGGGGCCCAAGATTACCCGAACGCAGTATTTT.

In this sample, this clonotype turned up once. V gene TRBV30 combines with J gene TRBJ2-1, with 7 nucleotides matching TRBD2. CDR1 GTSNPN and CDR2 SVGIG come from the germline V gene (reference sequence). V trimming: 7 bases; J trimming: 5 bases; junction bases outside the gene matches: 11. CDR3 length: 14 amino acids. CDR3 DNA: TGTGCCTCCCCGTTCGCGGGAGACCACAATGAGCAGTTCTTC. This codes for CASPFAGDHNEQFF.

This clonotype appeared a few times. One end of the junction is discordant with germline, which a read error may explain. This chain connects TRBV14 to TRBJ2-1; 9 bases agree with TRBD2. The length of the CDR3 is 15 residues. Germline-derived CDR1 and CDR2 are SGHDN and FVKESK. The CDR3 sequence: CPSSQDLGLANEQFF. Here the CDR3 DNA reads TGTCCCAGCAGCCAAGATCTGGGACTAGCAAATGAGCAGTTCTTC.

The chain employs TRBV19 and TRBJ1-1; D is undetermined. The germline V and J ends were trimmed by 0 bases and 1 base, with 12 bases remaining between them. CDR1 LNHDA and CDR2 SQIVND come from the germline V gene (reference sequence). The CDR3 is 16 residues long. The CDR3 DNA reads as TGTGCCAGTAGTATAGATCGAGGCGACCCGAACACTGAAGCTTTCTTT. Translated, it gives CASSIDRGDPNTEAFF.

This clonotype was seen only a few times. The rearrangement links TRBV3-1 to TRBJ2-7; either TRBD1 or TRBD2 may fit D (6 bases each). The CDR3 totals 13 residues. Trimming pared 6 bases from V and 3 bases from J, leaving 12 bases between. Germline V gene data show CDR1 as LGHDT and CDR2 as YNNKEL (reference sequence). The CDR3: CASRLGGHYEQYF. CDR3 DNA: TGTGCCAGCAGATTGGGGGGCCACTACGAGCAGTACTTC.

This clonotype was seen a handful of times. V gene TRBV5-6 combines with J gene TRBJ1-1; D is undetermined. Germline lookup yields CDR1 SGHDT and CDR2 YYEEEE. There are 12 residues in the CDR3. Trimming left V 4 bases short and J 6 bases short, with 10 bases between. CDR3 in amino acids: CASSHQRAEAFF. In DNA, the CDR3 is TGTGCCAGCAGCCACCAGCGAGCTGAAGCTTTCTTT.

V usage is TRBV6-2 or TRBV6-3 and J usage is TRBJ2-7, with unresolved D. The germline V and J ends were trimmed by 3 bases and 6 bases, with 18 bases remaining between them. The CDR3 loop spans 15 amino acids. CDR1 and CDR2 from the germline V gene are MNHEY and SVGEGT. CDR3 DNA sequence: TGTGCCAGCAGTTATCAAATTGTGTCTCCAATCGAGCAGTACTTC. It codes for CASSYQIVSPIEQYF.

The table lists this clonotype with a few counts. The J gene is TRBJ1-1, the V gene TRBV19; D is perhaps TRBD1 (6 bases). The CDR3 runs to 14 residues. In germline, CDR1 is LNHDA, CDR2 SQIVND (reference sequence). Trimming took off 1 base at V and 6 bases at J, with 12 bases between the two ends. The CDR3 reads CASSIGGRGPEAFF. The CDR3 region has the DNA TGTGCCAGTAGTATAGGGGGCAGGGGTCCTGAAGCTTTCTTT.

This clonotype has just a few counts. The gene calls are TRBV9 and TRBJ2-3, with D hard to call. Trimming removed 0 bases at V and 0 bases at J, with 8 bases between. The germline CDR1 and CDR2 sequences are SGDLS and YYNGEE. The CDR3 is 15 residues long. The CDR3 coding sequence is TGTGCCAGCAGCGTAGGGCCAGCTAGCACAGATACGCAGTATTTT. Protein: CASSVGPASTDTQYF.

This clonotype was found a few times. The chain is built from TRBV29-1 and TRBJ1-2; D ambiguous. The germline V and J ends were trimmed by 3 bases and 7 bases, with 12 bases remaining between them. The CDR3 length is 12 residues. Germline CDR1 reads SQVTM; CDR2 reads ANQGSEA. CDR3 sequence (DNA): TGCAGCGTTGATCCGGGGAATTTTGGCTACACCTTC. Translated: CSVDPGNFGYTF.

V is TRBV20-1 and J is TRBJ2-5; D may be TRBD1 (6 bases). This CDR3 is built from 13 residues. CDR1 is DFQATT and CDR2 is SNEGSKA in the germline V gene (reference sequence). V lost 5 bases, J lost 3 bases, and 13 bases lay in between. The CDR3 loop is CSALGGQKETQYF. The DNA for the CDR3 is TGCAGTGCTTTAGGTGGACAGAAAGAGACCCAGTACTTC.

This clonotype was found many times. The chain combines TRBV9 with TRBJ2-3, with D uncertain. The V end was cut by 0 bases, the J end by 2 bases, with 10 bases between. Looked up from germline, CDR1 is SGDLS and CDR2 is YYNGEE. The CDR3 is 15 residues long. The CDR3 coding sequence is TGTGCCAGCAGCGTAGGTGGTTCCCACACAGATACGCAGTATTTT. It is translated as CASSVGGSHTDTQYF.

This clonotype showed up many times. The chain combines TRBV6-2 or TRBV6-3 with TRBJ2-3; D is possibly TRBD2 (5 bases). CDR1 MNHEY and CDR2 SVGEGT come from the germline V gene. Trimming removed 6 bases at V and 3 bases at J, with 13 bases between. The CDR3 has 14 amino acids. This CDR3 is CASSPDSATDTQYF. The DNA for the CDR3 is TGTGCCAGCAGCCCAGATAGCGCTACAGATACGCAGTATTTT.

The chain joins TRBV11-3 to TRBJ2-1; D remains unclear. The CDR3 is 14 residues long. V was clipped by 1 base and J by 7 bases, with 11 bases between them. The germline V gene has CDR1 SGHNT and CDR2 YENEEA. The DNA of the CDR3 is TGTGCCAGCAGCTTAGCAGTCCGGTTGAATGAGCAGTTCTTC. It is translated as CASSLAVRLNEQFF.

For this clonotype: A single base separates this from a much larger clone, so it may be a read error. CDR3 bases: TGTGCCAGCAGAGCATTCGACAGCGCGAACACTGAAGCTTTCTTT. Translated, it gives CASRAFDSANTEAFF. The chain uses TRBV9 and TRBJ1-1, with D possibly matching TRBD1 (5 bases). V dropped 5 bases and J dropped 1 base, with 15 bases sitting between them. The V gene's germline CDR1 is SGDLS and CDR2 YYNGEE. The CDR3 has 15 amino acids.

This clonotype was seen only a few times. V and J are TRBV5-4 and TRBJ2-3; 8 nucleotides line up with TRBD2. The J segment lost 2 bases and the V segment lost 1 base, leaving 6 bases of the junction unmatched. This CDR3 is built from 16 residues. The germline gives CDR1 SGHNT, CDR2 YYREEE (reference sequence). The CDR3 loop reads CASSLSLAVITDTQYF. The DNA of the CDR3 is TGTGCCAGCAGCTTGTCACTAGCGGTAATCACAGATACGCAGTATTTT.

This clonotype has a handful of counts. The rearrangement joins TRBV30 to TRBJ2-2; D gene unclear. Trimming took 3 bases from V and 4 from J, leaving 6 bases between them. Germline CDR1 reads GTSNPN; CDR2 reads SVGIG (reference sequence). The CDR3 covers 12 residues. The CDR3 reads CAWSHSTGELFF. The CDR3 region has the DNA TGTGCCTGGAGCCACTCCACCGGGGAGCTGTTTTTT.

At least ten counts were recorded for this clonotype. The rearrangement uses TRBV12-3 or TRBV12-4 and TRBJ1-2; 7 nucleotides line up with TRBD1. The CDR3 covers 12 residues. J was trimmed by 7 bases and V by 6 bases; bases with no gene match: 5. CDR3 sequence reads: CASSPTGTGYTF. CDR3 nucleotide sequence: TGTGCCAGCAGCCCGACAGGGACTGGCTACACCTTC.

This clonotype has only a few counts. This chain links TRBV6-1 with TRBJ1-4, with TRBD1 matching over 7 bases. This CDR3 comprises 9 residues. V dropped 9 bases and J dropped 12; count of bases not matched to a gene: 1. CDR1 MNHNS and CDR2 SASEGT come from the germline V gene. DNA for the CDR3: TGTGCCAGAGACAGGGAACTGTTTTTT. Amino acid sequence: CARDRELFF.

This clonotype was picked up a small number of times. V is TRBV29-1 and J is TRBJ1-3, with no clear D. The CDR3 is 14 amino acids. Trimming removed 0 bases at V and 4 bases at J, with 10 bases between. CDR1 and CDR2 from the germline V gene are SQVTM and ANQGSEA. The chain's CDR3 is CSVEDLDGGNTIYF. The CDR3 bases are TGCAGCGTTGAAGACCTGGACGGCGGAAACACCATATATTTT.

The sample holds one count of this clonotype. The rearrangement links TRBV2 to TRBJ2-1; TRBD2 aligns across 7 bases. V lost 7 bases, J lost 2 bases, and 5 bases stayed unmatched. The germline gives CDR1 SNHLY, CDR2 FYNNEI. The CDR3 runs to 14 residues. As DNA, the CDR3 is TGTGCCAGCAAGCGGGGAACCGCCTACAATGAGCAGTTCTTC. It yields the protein CASKRGTAYNEQFF.

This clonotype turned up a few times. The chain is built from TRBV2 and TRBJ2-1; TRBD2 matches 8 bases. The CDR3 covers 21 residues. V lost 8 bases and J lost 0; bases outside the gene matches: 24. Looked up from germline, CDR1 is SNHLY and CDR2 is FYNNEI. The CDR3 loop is CASGRPLAGLPTSSSYNEQFF. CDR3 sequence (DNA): TGTGCCAGCGGGCGGCCATTAGCGGGGCTTCCAACCTCTAGCTCCTACAATGAGCAGTTCTTC.

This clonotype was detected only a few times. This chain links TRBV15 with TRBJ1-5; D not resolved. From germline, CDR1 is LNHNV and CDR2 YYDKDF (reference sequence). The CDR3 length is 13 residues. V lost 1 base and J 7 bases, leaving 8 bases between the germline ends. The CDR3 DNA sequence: TGTGCCACCAGCAGAGCAGAGCGCCAGCCCCAGCATTTT. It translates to CATSRAERQPQHF. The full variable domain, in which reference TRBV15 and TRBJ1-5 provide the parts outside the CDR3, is DAMVIQNPRYQVTQFGKPVTLSCSQTLNHNVMYWYQQKSSQAPKLLFHYYDKDFNNEADTPDNFQSRRPNTSFCFLDIRSPGLGDTAMYLCATSRAERQPQHFGDGTRLSIL.

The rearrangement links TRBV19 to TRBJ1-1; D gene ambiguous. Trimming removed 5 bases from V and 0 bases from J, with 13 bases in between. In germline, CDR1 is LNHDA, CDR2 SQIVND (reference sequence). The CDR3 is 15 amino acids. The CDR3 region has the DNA TGTGCCAGTAGTCCCTGGGGAGGGTTGAACACTGAAGCTTTCTTT. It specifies CASSPWGGLNTEAFF.

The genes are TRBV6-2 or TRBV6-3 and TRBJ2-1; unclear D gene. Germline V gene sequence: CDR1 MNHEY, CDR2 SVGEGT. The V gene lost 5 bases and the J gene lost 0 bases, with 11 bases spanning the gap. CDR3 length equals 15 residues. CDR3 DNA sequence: TGTGCCAGCAGTCCTCCCCCCTCCTCCTACAATGAGCAGTTCTTC. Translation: CASSPPPSSYNEQFF.

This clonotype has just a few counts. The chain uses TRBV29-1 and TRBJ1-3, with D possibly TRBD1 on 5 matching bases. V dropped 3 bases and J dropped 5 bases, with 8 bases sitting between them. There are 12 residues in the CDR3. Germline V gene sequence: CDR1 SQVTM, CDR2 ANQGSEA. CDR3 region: CSVERGRNTIYF. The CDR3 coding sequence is TGCAGCGTTGAGAGGGGCCGAAACACCATATATTTT.

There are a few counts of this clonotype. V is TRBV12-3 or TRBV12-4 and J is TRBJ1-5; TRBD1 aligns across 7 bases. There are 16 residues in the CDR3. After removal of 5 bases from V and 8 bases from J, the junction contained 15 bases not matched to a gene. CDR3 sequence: CASSPRQGREIEPQHF. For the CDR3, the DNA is TGTGCCAGCAGTCCCCGACAGGGAAGGGAAATAGAGCCCCAGCATTTT.

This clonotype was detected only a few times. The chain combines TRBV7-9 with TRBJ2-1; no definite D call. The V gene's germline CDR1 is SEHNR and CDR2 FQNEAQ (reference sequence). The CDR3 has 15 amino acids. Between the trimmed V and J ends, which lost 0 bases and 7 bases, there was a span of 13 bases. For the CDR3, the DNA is TGTGCCAGCAGCTTAGCGAGTCAGAGGTGGAATGAGCAGTTCTTC. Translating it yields CASSLASQRWNEQFF.